The clone carrying this TCR beta chain was seen a few times. Antigen unknown. The data are from a study of response to subunit inactivated influenza vaccine. Study-wide results and limits: The authors suggested that every seasonal influenza vaccination recruits few new T cells.

TCRdb called the RT-PCR reads again in MiXCR, with one record for every CDR3 protein. This table has over 400,000 distinct CDR3 sequences, 10% to 15% appearing once. With 5 bases clipped from V and 10 bases from J, the junction kept 6 bases outside the gene matches. The CDR3 is made up of 13 amino acids. The germline gives CDR1 MNHNS, CDR2 SASEGT. The chain couples TRBV6-1 to TRBJ2-1, with 9 bases lining up with TRBD1. The TCR originated in a man in his fifties who received an inactivated influenza vaccine. Specimen: PBMCs from blood, collected 45 days after vaccination. The CDR3 is CASSRYRGLEQFF. CDR3 coding DNA: TGTGCCAGCAGTCGTTACAGGGGGCTGGAGCAGTTCTTC.